The sample holds many counts of the clone carrying this T cell receptor beta chain. Antigen specificity is unknown. The CDR3 consists of 16 residues. Deletions cut 7 bases from V and 4 bases from J, with 22 bases between. Germline assignment: CDR1 SGHVS and CDR2 FQNEAQ. The data were taken from a study of T cell repertoires in cytomegalovirus infection. Across the study: CMV epitopes, recently identified HLA-C-restricted and well-studied HLA-B-restricted, were used. An indication of both CMV infection and matching HLA type came from public TCR beta signatures. Findings of the study overall: Across the ex vivo response, the dominant clonotypes were HLA-C-restricted CMV-specific TCR beta clonotypes. Carriers of CMV and the relevant HLA type were discriminated by public TCR beta frequency.

MiXCR was run by TCRdb on the reads, yielding one entry per CDR3 protein. The sample lists nearly 700,000 distinct CDR3 sequences, 30% to 40% seen once, with 18% in the top ten. The clonotype was recovered from a human donor in good health (CMV status not recorded). Some clones in this sample may be carry-over from other donors' samples. The rearrangement links TRBV7-8 to TRBJ1-2; tentatively, D is TRBD1 (6 bases). The sequences come from cultured PBMCs, collected from culture after CMV antigen stimulation. The CDR3 protein is CASNKQGKGDPYGYTF. The CDR3 coding sequence is TGTGCCAGCAACAAACAGGGAAAAGGGGATCCCTATGGCTACACCTTC.